Shown below are 15 T cell receptor beta chains from a single sample sequenced in a study of T-cell memory formation after mild COVID-19. From the 5' RACE reads, TCRdb called clonotypes with MiXCR, one entry per CDR3 protein. The table includes some 110,000 distinct CDR3 sequences, around 12% detected once. Sequenced material: PBMCs or a T cell subset sorted from them (not recorded which). The source is an adult woman who had mild COVID-19 (a few samples of this study predate the infection). Cell type and time point are not known.

This clonotype showed up just a few times. The chain couples TRBV7-6 to TRBJ2-2; D remains unclear. The CDR3 is 15 amino acids. Trimming left V 3 bases short and J 4 bases short, with 12 bases between. The V gene's germline CDR1 is SGHVS and CDR2 FNYEAQ. This CDR3 reads CASSFAGPGTGELFF. CDR3 DNA sequence: TGTGCCAGCAGCTTCGCTGGGCCGGGCACCGGGGAGCTGTTTTTT.

The chain is built from TRBV9 and TRBJ2-7, with 7 bases that match TRBD1. The length of the CDR3 is 13 residues. Trimming cost V 2 bases and J 4 bases; bases outside gene matches: 3. Germline assignment: CDR1 SGDLS and CDR2 YYNGEE. DNA of the CDR3: TGTGCCAGCAGCGTCTCGGACAGGTACGAGCAGTACTTC. Amino acid sequence: CASSVSDRYEQYF. Looking up the rest from reference TRBV9 and TRBJ2-7 gives the full variable domain: DSGVTQTPKHLITATGQRVTLRCSPRSGDLSVYWYQQSLDQGLQFLIQYYNGEERAKGNILERFSAQQFPDLHSELNLSSLELGDSALYFCASSVSDRYEQYFGPGTRLTVT.

This clonotype was picked up a small number of times. The chain recombines TRBV9 with TRBJ2-2; no clear D gene. Looked up from germline, CDR1 is SGDLS and CDR2 is YYNGEE. Trimming cost V 0 bases and J 6 bases, with 3 bases left between them. This CDR3 contains 12 residues. CDR3 amino acids: CASSVASGELFF. The CDR3 DNA reads as TGTGCCAGCAGCGTAGCGTCCGGGGAGCTGTTTTTT.

This clonotype was picked up a small number of times. The rearrangement links TRBV7-9 to TRBJ2-7; the D call may be TRBD1 or TRBD2 (5 bases each). This CDR3 region has 14 residues. V dropped 3 bases and J dropped 2 bases, with 11 bases sitting between them. Germline CDR1 SEHNR, CDR2 FQNEAQ (reference sequence). CDR3 coding DNA: TGTGCCAGCAGCTTCGGGACCGAGACCTACGAGCAGTACTTC. Translation: CASSFGTETYEQYF.

This clonotype was counted many times. The chain is built from TRBV11-2 and TRBJ2-7, with D possibly being TRBD1 or TRBD2 (5 bases each). Germline V gives CDR1 SGHAT, CDR2 FQNNGV. V gave up 4 bases and J gave up 2 bases, with 9 bases separating them. The CDR3 totals 13 residues. The chain's CDR3 is CASSSPGPYEQYF. Here the CDR3 DNA reads TGTGCCAGCAGCTCCCCGGGACCCTACGAGCAGTACTTC.

This clonotype has a handful of counts. The chain has TRBV2 and TRBJ2-1; 12 nucleotides align to TRBD2. Germline CDR1 and CDR2: SNHLY and FYNNEI. V was pared by 5 bases and J by 3 bases, with 2 bases of the junction left unmatched. The CDR3 has 15 residues. CDR3 residues: CASSPSGRDYNEQFF. The CDR3 region has the DNA TGTGCCAGCAGTCCTAGCGGGAGGGACTACAATGAGCAGTTCTTC.

This clonotype was detected ten times or more. The chain combines TRBV24-1 with TRBJ2-3, with 7 bases that match TRBD2. The CDR3 length is 13 residues. Germline-derived CDR1 and CDR2 are KGHDR and SFDVKD. V dropped 3 bases and J dropped 4; count of bases not matched to a gene: 0. The CDR3 sequence is CATSDRGADTQYF. CDR3 sequence (DNA): TGTGCCACCAGTGATCGGGGGGCAGATACGCAGTATTTT.

This clonotype was counted between two and nine times. This sequence joins TRBV29-1 and TRBJ2-2; D unresolved. Germline CDR1 is SQVTM and CDR2 is ANQGSEA. The CDR3 totals 11 residues. Trimming stripped 4 bases from V and 3 bases from J, with 3 bases between. CDR3 protein: CSVVDTGELFF. The DNA of the CDR3 is TGCAGCGTTGTGGACACCGGGGAGCTGTTTTTT.

V gene TRBV29-1 combines with J gene TRBJ2-2, with 12 bases that match TRBD1. In germline, CDR1 is SQVTM, CDR2 ANQGSEA. The CDR3 sequence is 18 residues long. V dropped 0 bases and J dropped 0; count of bases not matched to a gene: 5. Written as DNA, the CDR3 is TGCAGCGTTGAAGATCCGGGACAGGGGGCCCCGAACACCGGGGAGCTGTTTTTT. Translated: CSVEDPGQGAPNTGELFF.

This clonotype was recorded a few times. The V and J genes are TRBV12-3 or TRBV12-4 and TRBJ2-1; 9 nucleotides match TRBD2. V shed 5 bases, J shed 3 bases, and the junction held 8 bases outside the gene matches. The CDR3 is 16 amino acids. The DNA for the CDR3 is TGTGCCAGCAGTCATGACGGGACTAGCAACTACAATGAGCAGTTCTTC. It yields the protein CASSHDGTSNYNEQFF.

This rearrangement joins TRBV6-5 to TRBJ2-7, with D perhaps matching TRBD1 (6 bases). V lost 5 bases, J lost 6 bases, and 14 bases lay in between. Germline lookup yields CDR1 MNHEY and CDR2 SVGAGI. The CDR3 has 13 amino acids. DNA for the CDR3: TGTGCCAGCAGTGCAGGGGCTCATGGCGAGCAGTACTTC. This sequence encodes CASSAGAHGEQYF.

The chain recombines TRBV12-3 or TRBV12-4 with TRBJ2-3, with 7 bases matching TRBD2. V was pared by 4 bases and J by 2 bases, with 3 bases of the junction left unmatched. The CDR3 is 14 amino acids. The CDR3 DNA follows: TGTGCCAGCAGTTGGGACTACTACACAGATACGCAGTATTTT. Translating gives CASSWDYYTDTQYF.

There are a few counts of this clonotype. DNA of the CDR3: TGTGCCAGCAGCTCACATGCCTCCTACGAGCAGTACTTC. Residues: CASSSHASYEQYF. The V call is TRBV11-3, the J call TRBJ2-7; D not certain. Looked up from germline, CDR1 is SGHNT and CDR2 is YENEEA. Trimming shortened V by 4 bases and J by 0 bases, and 7 bases separated the two germline ends. The CDR3 runs to 13 residues. Supplemented by reference TRBV11-3 and TRBJ2-7, the full variable domain reads EAGVVQSPRYKIIEKKQPVAFWCNPISGHNTLYWYLQNLGQGPELLIRYENEEAVDDSQLPKDRFSAERLKGVDSTLKIQPAELGDSAVYLCASSSHASYEQYFGPGTRLTVT.

This clonotype was counted between two and nine times. V is TRBV7-8 and J is TRBJ2-5; D is possibly TRBD2 (6 bases). Germline CDR1 and CDR2: SGHVS and FQNEAQ. The V and J ends lost 1 base and 5 bases respectively, with 17 bases between them. This CDR3 region has 16 residues. This chain's CDR3 is CASSLGSRDLTETQYF. The CDR3, as DNA: TGTGCCAGCAGCTTAGGTTCACGGGACTTAACGGAGACCCAGTACTTC. Full variable domain (rest looked up from reference TRBV7-8 and TRBJ2-5): GAGVSQSPRYKVAKRGQDVALRCDPISGHVSLFWYQQALGQGPEFLTYFQNEAQLDKSGLPSDRFFAERPEGSVSTLKIQRTQQEDSAVYLCASSLGSRDLTETQYFGPGTRLLVL.

The chain is built from TRBV2 and TRBJ2-7; 9 bases map to TRBD1. In germline, CDR1 is SNHLY, CDR2 FYNNEI. V gave up 6 bases and J gave up 5 bases; unmatched junction bases: 11. The CDR3 is made up of 15 amino acids. The CDR3 sequence is CASSPRTGVYNEQYF. Written as DNA, the CDR3 is TGTGCCAGCAGCCCGAGGACAGGGGTCTATAACGAGCAGTACTTC.